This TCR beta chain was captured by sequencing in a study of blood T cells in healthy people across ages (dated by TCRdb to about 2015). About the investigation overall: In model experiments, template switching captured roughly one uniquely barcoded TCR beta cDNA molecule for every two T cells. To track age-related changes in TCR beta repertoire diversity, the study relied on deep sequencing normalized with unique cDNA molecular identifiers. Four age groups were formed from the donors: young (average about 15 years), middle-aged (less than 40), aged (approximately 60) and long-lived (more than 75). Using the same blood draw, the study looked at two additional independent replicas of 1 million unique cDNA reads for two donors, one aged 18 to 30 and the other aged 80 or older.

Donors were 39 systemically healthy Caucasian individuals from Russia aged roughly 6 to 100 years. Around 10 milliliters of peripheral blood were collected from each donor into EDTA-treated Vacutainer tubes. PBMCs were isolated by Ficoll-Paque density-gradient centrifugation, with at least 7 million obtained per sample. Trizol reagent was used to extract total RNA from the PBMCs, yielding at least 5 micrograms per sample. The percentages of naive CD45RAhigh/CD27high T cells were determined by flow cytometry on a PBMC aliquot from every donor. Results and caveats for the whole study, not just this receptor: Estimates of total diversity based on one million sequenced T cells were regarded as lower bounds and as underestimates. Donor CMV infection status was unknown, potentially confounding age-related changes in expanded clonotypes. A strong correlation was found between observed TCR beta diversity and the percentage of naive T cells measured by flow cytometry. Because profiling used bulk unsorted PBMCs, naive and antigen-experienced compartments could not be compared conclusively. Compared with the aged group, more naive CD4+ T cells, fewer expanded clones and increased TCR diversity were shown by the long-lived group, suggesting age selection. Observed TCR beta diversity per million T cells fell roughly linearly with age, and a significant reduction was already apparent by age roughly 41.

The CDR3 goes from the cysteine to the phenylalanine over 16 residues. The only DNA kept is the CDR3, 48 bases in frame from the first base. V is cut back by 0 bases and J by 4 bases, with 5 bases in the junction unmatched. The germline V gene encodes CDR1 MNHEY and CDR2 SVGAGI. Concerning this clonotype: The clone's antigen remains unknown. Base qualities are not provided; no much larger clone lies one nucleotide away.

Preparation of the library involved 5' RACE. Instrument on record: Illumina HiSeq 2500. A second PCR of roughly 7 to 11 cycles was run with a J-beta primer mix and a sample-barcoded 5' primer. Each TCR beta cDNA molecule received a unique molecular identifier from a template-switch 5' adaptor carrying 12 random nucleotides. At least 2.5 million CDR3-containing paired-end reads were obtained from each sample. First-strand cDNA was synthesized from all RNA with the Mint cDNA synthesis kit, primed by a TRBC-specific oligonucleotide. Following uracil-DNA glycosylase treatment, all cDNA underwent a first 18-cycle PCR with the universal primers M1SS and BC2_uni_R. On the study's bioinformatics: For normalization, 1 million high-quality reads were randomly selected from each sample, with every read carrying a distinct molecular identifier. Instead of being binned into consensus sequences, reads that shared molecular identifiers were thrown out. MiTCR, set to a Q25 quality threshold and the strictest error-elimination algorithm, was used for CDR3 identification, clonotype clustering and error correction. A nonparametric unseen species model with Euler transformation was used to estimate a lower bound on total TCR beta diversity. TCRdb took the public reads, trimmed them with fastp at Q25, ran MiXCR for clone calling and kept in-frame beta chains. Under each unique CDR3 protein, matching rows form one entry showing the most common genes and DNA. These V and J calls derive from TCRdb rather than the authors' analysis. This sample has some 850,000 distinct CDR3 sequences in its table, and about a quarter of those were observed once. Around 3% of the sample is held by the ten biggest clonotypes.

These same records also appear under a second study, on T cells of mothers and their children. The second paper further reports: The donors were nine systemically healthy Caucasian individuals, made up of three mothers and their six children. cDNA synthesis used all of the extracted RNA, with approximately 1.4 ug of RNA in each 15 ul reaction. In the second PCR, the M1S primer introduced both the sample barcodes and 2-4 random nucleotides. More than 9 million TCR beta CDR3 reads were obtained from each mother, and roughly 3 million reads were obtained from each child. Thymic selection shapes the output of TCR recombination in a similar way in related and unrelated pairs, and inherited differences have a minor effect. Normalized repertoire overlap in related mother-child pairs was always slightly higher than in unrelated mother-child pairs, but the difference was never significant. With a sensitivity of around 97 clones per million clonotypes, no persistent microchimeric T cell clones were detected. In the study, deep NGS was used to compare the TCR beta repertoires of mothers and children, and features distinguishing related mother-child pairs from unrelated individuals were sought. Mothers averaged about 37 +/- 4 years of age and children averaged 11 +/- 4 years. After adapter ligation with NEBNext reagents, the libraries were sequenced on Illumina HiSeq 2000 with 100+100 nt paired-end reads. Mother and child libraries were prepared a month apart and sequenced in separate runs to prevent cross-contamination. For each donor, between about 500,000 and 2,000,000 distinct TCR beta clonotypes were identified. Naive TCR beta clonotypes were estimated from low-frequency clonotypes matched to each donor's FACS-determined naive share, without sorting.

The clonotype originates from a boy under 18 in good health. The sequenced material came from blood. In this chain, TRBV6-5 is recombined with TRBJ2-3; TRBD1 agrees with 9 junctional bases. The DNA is TGTGCCAGCAGTTACTCGATACAGGGGGCGGCAGATACGCAGTATTTT. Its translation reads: CASSYSIQGAADTQYF.